This T cell receptor (beta chain) derives from a study of T cell changes during pregnancy in multiple sclerosis. Method: immunoSEQ multiplex PCR; TCRdb's copy keeps in-frame clones and lacks some. The repertoire consists of about 60,000 clones, with about nine tenths occurring once and the leading ten covering approximately 0.69%. The CDR3 is 14 residues long. Germline V gene data show CDR1 as SGHTA and CDR2 as FQGNSA. Trimming removed 5 bases from V and 3 bases from J; junction bases left unmatched: 6. V and J are TRBV7-2 and TRBJ1-2, with 7 bases identical to TRBD1. Source: CD4+ T cells from peripheral blood mononuclear cells, taken in the first trimester of pregnancy. The TCR was taken from a female donor with multiple sclerosis, enrolled in a pregnancy study. The CDR3 DNA reads as TGTGCCAGCAGCCTTCTACAGGGGTACTATGGCTACACCTTC. Protein sequence: CASSLLQGYYGYTF.